A selection of T cell receptor beta chains follows, all from one sample in a study of blood T cell repertoires in COVID-19. The table came from immunoSEQ multiplex PCR; TCRdb's copy has only in-frame clones and leaves some out. The sample holds approximately 200,000 clones, roughly nine tenths seen once. Sequences were obtained from peripheral blood. These receptors originate from a woman aged 50 to 60 with acute or convalescent COVID-19. The CDR3 runs from the conserved cysteine through the conserved F or W. Fields, in order: V gene, J gene, clone size, D gene, CDR3 DNA, CDR3 protein. A D gene is named only where the DNA matches it firmly. Size is stated for part of the rows, as once, few or many counts, or as a class when the clone is expanded.

>TRBV5-1|TRBJ1-1|few|TRBD1
TGCGCCAGCAGCTTGGGTGGGGCAGGGGGCACTGAAGCTTTCTTT
CASSLGGAGGTEAFF
>TRBV10-3|TRBJ2-1|.|.
TGTGCCATCAGTCCGGGGGTGGCGTCCAATGAGCAGTTCTTC
CAISPGVASNEQFF
>TRBV6-5|TRBJ1-1|.|.
TGTGCCAGCAGTTCCACCCAGGGCGCAGAAGCTTTCTTT
CASSSTQGAEAFF
>TRBV27|TRBJ1-1|.|.
TGTGCCAGCAGTTCCAACAGGGCGGACACTGAAGCTTTCTTT
CASSSNRADTEAFF
>TRBV5-1|TRBJ2-5|.|TRBD1
TGCGCCAGCAGCGTGGACAGGTACGAAGAGACCCAGTACTTC
CASSVDRYEETQYF
>TRBV7-2|TRBJ2-5|.|TRBD1
TGTGCCAGCAGCTTTGGACAGGGGGAGACCCAGTACTTC
CASSFGQGETQYF
>TRBV27|TRBJ1-5|.|TRBD1
TGTGCCAGCAGTTTCGGACCTAGGACAGGGATTTATAGCAATCAGCCCCAGCATTTT
CASSFGPRTGIYSNQPQHF
>TRBV5-1|TRBJ1-6|.|.
TGCGCCAGCAGCCACGACAGGAGCGCTAATTCACCCCTCCACTTT
CASSHDRSANSPLHF
>TRBV27|TRBJ2-2|.|TRBD2
TGTGCCAGCAGTTTGACTAGCGGGACGAACACCGGGGAGCTGTTTTTT
CASSLTSGTNTGELFF
>TRBV5-4|TRBJ2-7|.|.
TGTGCCAGCAGTCAGCGGCAGGCCCCCTACGAGCAGTACTTC
CASSQRQAPYEQYF
>TRBV18|TRBJ2-2|few|TRBD1
TGTGCCAGCTCAGCGACAGGGCCGGCCACCGGGGAGCTGTTTTTT
CASSATGPATGELFF
>TRBV5-6|TRBJ1-4|few|.
TGTGCCAGCAGCTGGGACATTTTATTACCGCTATATAATGAAAAACTGTTTTTT
CASSWDILLPLYNEKLFF
>TRBV6-6|TRBJ1-2|.|TRBD1
TGTGCCAGCAGTACTCAGACAGGGGGCAGGTATGGCTACACCTTC
CASSTQTGGRYGYTF
>TRBV11-3|TRBJ1-3|.|.
TGTGCCAGCGTGAAAGGGGGTTCTGGAAACACCATATATTTT
CASVKGGSGNTIYF
>TRBV27|TRBJ1-1|.|TRBD1
TGTGCCAGCGGGACAGGGGGCGCGATGAGGACTGAAGCTTTCTTT
CASGTGGAMRTEAFF
>TRBV11-3|TRBJ2-7|.|.
TGTGCCAGCAGCCCCCACGCGGGCGAGCAGTACTTC
CASSPHAGEQYF
>TRBV15|TRBJ2-1|.|TRBD1
TGTGCCACCAGAGGCGGGGACAGGGGGCAGAATGAGCAGTTCTTC
CATRGGDRGQNEQFF
>TRBV6-2/TRBV6-3|TRBJ1-1|.|TRBD1
TGTGCCAGCAGTTACTTCAGGACAGGGATCTGGAACACTGAAGCTTTCTTT
CASSYFRTGIWNTEAFF
>TRBV19|TRBJ2-5|.|.
TGTGCCAGTTCAAAGCTCAGGGGTGCGCTCCAAGAGACCCAGTACTTC
CASSKLRGALQETQYF
>TRBV4-1|TRBJ2-3|.|TRBD2
TGCGCCAGCAGCAAACCTGGGGTGCAGCGGGATGTTAATACGCAGTATTTT
CASSKPGVQRDVNTQYF
>TRBV7-9|TRBJ2-1|few|.
TGTGCCAGCAGCTTCAGCAGCGGGCCGAGCTCCTACAATGAGCAGTTCTTC
CASSFSSGPSSYNEQFF
>TRBV3-1/TRBV3-2|TRBJ1-1|.|.
TGTGCCAGCAGCCAAGATACGGGTCTTACTGAAGCTTTCTTT
CASSQDTGLTEAFF
>TRBV9|TRBJ2-3|.|TRBD2
TGTGCCAGCAGCCCCCGGGGGGGCACAGATACGCAGTATTTT
CASSPRGGTDTQYF
>TRBV4-3|TRBJ2-3|.|TRBD1
TGCGCCAGCAGCCTAAAGGTTTGGACAGGGGGCGCAGATACGCAGTATTTT
CASSLKVWTGGADTQYF
>TRBV7-9|TRBJ2-1|.|TRBD2
TGTGCCAGCACCCTAGCGGTATACAATGAGCAGTTCTTC
CASTLAVYNEQFF
>TRBV6-5|TRBJ2-2|.|.
TGTGCCAGCAGGCTTTTTGGCTCGAACACCGGGGAGCTGTTTTTT
CASRLFGSNTGELFF
>TRBV7-2|TRBJ1-2|.|.
TGTGCCAGCAGCTTAGGACACGTCGGGGGAGGCTATGGCTACACCTTC
CASSLGHVGGGYGYTF
>TRBV7-9|TRBJ2-7|.|.
TGTGCCAGCACCCCCCAGGGGATCGCGGGCTGGGAGCAGTACTTC
CASTPQGIAGWEQYF
>TRBV5-1|TRBJ2-5|once|TRBD2
TGCGCCAGCAGCTTCGTCCCGGGCGGGGGGGAAGAGACCCAGTACTTC
CASSFVPGGGEETQYF
>TRBV7-8|TRBJ2-1|.|.
TGTGCCAGCAGCTTAGTCGGGAGCCCCTCCTACAATGAGCAGTTCTTC
CASSLVGSPSYNEQFF
>TRBV4-1|TRBJ2-3|.|TRBD2
TGCGCCAGCAGCCAAAGACTAGCAAGCACAGATACGCAGTATTTT
CASSQRLASTDTQYF
>TRBV7-2|TRBJ2-3|.|TRBD2
TGTGCCAGCAGCCCTCGACTAGCGGGGGGGTCAGATACGCAGTATTTT
CASSPRLAGGSDTQYF
>TRBV4-3|TRBJ1-1|.|.
TGCGCCAGCAGCCAAGATTGGGGAGTGGAAGCTTTCTTT
CASSQDWGVEAFF
>TRBV7-2|TRBJ2-3|.|.
TGTGCCAGCAGCGTTTTACTCGCCGGTACGCAGTATTTT
CASSVLLAGTQYF
>TRBV19|TRBJ2-3|.|.
TGTGCCAGTAGTACCGCGCCGGGATATAGCACAGATACGCAGTATTTT
CASSTAPGYSTDTQYF
>TRBV4-3|TRBJ1-2|.|TRBD1
TGCGCCAGCAGCCACTACCTGCCCGACGGAGGACAGGGGGATTCGTATGGCTACACCTTC
CASSHYLPDGGQGDSYGYTF
>TRBV13|TRBJ2-7|.|TRBD2
TGTGCCAGCAGCTCCAGCGGGAGCGGTTCCCACGAGCAGTACTTC
CASSSSGSGSHEQYF
>TRBV5-1|TRBJ2-5|.|TRBD2
TGCGCCAGCAGCTTGATCAGACTAGCGGGTTTCCGCAAAGAGACCCAGTACTTC
CASSLIRLAGFRKETQYF
>TRBV18|TRBJ1-4|.|.
TGTGCCAGCTCACCTCAGGGAGGCGTTCAGACTAATGAAAAACTGTTTTTT
CASSPQGGVQTNEKLFF
>TRBV18|TRBJ2-5|.|TRBD2
TGTGCCAGCTCACCACCTAGCGGGAGGGGAGAGACCCAGTACTTC
CASSPPSGRGETQYF
>TRBV6-5|TRBJ1-6|.|TRBD1
TGTGCCAGCAGCCTTGGACAGGGCGGCTCACCCCTCCACTTT
CASSLGQGGSPLHF
>TRBV18|TRBJ2-7|.|.
TGTGCCAGCTCACCGTCGATAGCGCCGGACGAGCAGTACTTC
CASSPSIAPDEQYF
>TRBV7-3|TRBJ2-6|many|.
TGTGCCAGCAGCTTCTTTGGGGCCAACGTCCTGACTTTC
CASSFFGANVLTF